Reported below is one T cell receptor (beta chain). Its antigen is as yet unknown. Sequenced by immunoSEQ multiplex PCR; TCRdb stores in-frame clones only, minus some. The top ten clones hold approximately 10% of a sample with 89,000 or so clones, around nine tenths of them seen once. The data originate from a study of T cell responses to AZD1222 COVID-19 vaccine. Germline CDR1 reads SQVTM; CDR2 reads ANQGSEA. Deletions cut 3 bases from V and 4 bases from J, with 13 bases between. There are 14 residues in the CDR3. Study-wide results and limits: Possibly, clonal diversity was underestimated; donors were largely white British and included more females.

The origin of this receptor is an adult who received the AZD1222 COVID-19 vaccine. V is TRBV29-1 and J is TRBJ1-3; a possible D gene is TRBD1 (5 bases). Sequencing used peripheral blood, obtained 28 days after the second AZD1222 dose. The CDR3 DNA sequence: TGCAGCGTTGACCTCGGGGCTACGGGAAACACCATATATTTT. Its protein product is CSVDLGATGNTIYF.